This is a list of T cell receptor beta chains from one sample in a study of T cell responses to AZD1222 COVID-19 vaccine. Using immunoSEQ multiplex PCR, the repertoire was profiled, and TCRdb retains in-frame clones only, with some absent. Of some 130,000 clones in the sample, approximately 93% are singletons; the top ten hold roughly 5.9%. This sample comprised peripheral blood, obtained on day 0 of AZD1222 vaccination. The receptors were sampled from an adult in good health. Each CDR3 is given with its conserved first and last residue. Each record gives: clone size, J gene, V gene, D gene, CDR3 DNA, CDR3 protein. A D gene is named only where the DNA matches it firmly. Rows give clone size only sometimes, using once, few, many, or a class for an expanded clone.

clone size: once; J gene: TRBJ2-3; V gene: TRBV9; D gene: TRBD1; CDR3 DNA: TGTGCCAGCAGCGTCACGGGACAGGGGGCAGATACGCAGTATTTT; CDR3 protein: CASSVTGQGADTQYF
clone size: -; J gene: TRBJ2-7; V gene: TRBV30; D gene: TRBD1; CDR3 DNA: TGTGCCTGGCTGGACAGGGCCACCTACGAGCAGTACTTC; CDR3 protein: CAWLDRATYEQYF
clone size: -; J gene: TRBJ2-5; V gene: TRBV25-1; D gene: -; CDR3 DNA: TGTGCCAGCAGTACGTCAAAAGAGACCCAGTACTTC; CDR3 protein: CASSTSKETQYF
clone size: -; J gene: TRBJ1-1; V gene: TRBV7-8; D gene: -; CDR3 DNA: TGTGCCAGCAGCTTAGCACGGAACACTGAAGCTTTCTTT; CDR3 protein: CASSLARNTEAFF
clone size: -; J gene: TRBJ1-3; V gene: TRBV3-1/TRBV3-2; D gene: TRBD1; CDR3 DNA: TGTGCCAGCAGCCCCAAACAGGGGTACTCTGGAAACACCATATATTTT; CDR3 protein: CASSPKQGYSGNTIYF
clone size: once; J gene: TRBJ1-2; V gene: TRBV7-2; D gene: -; CDR3 DNA: TGTGCCAGCAGCTTAGCCCGCCAGGGTCCCTATGGCTACACCTTC; CDR3 protein: CASSLARQGPYGYTF
clone size: -; J gene: TRBJ1-1; V gene: TRBV27; D gene: -; CDR3 DNA: TGTGCCAGCAGCAGGGTTTGGGACACTGAAGCTTTCTTT; CDR3 protein: CASSRVWDTEAFF
clone size: few; J gene: TRBJ1-1; V gene: TRBV5-1; D gene: -; CDR3 DNA: TGCGCCAGCAGCTGGGACGGACGAATGAACACTGAAGCTTTCTTT; CDR3 protein: CASSWDGRMNTEAFF
clone size: once; J gene: TRBJ2-1; V gene: TRBV6-2/TRBV6-3; D gene: -; CDR3 DNA: TGTGCCAGCAGTTATACGTTGGTTGAGCAGTTCTTC; CDR3 protein: CASSYTLVEQFF
clone size: -; J gene: TRBJ1-1; V gene: TRBV3-1/TRBV3-2; D gene: -; CDR3 DNA: TGTGCCAGCAGCCCTCAAAGGCCGCCAGGCACTGAAGCTTTCTTT; CDR3 protein: CASSPQRPPGTEAFF
clone size: -; J gene: TRBJ2-7; V gene: TRBV12-3/TRBV12-4; D gene: TRBD1; CDR3 DNA: TGTGCCAGTTCGACAGGGGCCTACGAGCAGTACTTC; CDR3 protein: CASSTGAYEQYF
clone size: -; J gene: TRBJ2-5; V gene: TRBV7-2; D gene: -; CDR3 DNA: TGTGCCAGCAGCTTAGAAGTTGACGGGACCCAGTACTTC; CDR3 protein: CASSLEVDGTQYF
clone size: once; J gene: TRBJ1-5; V gene: TRBV4-1; D gene: -; CDR3 DNA: TGCGCCAGCACCCAGGAGGCGGGGGGATATAGCAATCAGCCCCAGCATTTT; CDR3 protein: CASTQEAGGYSNQPQHF
clone size: -; J gene: TRBJ2-5; V gene: TRBV7-2; D gene: TRBD2; CDR3 DNA: TGTGCCAGCAGCCCATCTAGCGGAGCATACCAAGAGACCCAGTACTTC; CDR3 protein: CASSPSSGAYQETQYF
clone size: -; J gene: TRBJ1-2; V gene: TRBV15; D gene: -; CDR3 DNA: TGTGCCACCAGCGTACAGGTTAACTATGGCTACACCTTC; CDR3 protein: CATSVQVNYGYTF
clone size: -; J gene: TRBJ1-1; V gene: TRBV6-4; D gene: TRBD1; CDR3 DNA: TGTGCCAGCAGCAGGGACAGCGGAAACACTGAAGCTTTCTTT; CDR3 protein: CASSRDSGNTEAFF
clone size: -; J gene: TRBJ2-7; V gene: TRBV28; D gene: -; CDR3 DNA: TGTGCCAGCAGTCCAGCTCGGCAGGGCTACGAGCAGTACTTC; CDR3 protein: CASSPARQGYEQYF
clone size: once; J gene: TRBJ1-2; V gene: TRBV19; D gene: -; CDR3 DNA: TGTGCCAGTAGTATAATCGGGCCTTATGGCTACACCTTC; CDR3 protein: CASSIIGPYGYTF
clone size: -; J gene: TRBJ2-2; V gene: TRBV7-2; D gene: TRBD1; CDR3 DNA: TGTGCCAGCAGCTCGGACAGGGTTCGACCCGGGGAGCTGTTTTTT; CDR3 protein: CASSSDRVRPGELFF
clone size: -; J gene: TRBJ1-2; V gene: TRBV20-1; D gene: -; CDR3 DNA: TGCAGTGCTAGTCTAGCAGTCGGAAATGGCTACACCTTC; CDR3 protein: CSASLAVGNGYTF
clone size: -; J gene: TRBJ1-6; V gene: TRBV28; D gene: -; CDR3 DNA: TGTGCCAGCAGTTTCAGGGCCTCACCCCTCCACTTT; CDR3 protein: CASSFRASPLHF
clone size: few; J gene: TRBJ2-7; V gene: TRBV6-6; D gene: -; CDR3 DNA: TGTGCCAGCAGTTACTCGACTTCTCCGGGGGACGAGCAGTACTTC; CDR3 protein: CASSYSTSPGDEQYF
clone size: -; J gene: TRBJ2-2; V gene: TRBV7-2; D gene: TRBD2; CDR3 DNA: TGTGCCAGCAGCTTAGGGTGGGGAGCGGGACCCACCGGGGAGCTGTTTTTT; CDR3 protein: CASSLGWGAGPTGELFF